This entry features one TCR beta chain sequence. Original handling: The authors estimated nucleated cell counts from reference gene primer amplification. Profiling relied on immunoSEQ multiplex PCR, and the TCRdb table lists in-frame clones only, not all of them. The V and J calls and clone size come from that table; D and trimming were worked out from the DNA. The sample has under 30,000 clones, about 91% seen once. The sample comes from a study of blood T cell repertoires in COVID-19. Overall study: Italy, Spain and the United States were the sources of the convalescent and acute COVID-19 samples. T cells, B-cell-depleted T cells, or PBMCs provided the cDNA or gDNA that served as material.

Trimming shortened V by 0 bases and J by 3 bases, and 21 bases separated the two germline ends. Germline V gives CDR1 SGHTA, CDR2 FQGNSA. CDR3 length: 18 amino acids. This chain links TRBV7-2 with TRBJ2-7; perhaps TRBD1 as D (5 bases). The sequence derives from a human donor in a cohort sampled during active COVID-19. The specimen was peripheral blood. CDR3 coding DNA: TGTGCCAGCAGCTTAGCTCAGGGTCTGGGGTTGTCCCACTACGAGCAGTACTTC. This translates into CASSLAQGLGLSHYEQYF.